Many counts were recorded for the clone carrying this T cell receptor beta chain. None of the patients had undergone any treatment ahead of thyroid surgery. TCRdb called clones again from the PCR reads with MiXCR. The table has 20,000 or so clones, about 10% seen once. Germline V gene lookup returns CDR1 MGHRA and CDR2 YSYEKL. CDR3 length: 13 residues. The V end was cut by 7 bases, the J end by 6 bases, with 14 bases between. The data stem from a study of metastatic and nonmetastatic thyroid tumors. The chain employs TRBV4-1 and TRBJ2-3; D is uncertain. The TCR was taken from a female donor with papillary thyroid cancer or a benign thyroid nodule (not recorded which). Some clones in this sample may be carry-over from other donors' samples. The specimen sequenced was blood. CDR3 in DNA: TGCGCCAGCAACCAGCTGGGTACGGATACGCAGTATTTT. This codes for CASNQLGTDTQYF.